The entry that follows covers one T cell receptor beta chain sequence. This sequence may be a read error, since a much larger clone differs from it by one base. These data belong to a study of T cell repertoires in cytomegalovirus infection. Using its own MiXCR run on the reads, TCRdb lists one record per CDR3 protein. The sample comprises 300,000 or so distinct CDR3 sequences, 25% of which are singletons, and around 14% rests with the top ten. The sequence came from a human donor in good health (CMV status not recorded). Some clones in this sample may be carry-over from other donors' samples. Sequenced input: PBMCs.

CDR3 coding DNA: TGTGCCATCAGCGGGACCGGAACCACCATATATTTT. Amino acids: CAISGTGTTIYF. The V and J genes are TRBV10-3 and TRBJ1-3; tentative D call: TRBD1 (5 bases). In germline, CDR1 is ENHRY, CDR2 SYGVKD. This CDR3 has 12 amino acids.